A selection of T cell receptor beta chains follows, all from one sample in a study of blood T cell repertoires in COVID-19. Here immunoSEQ multiplex PCR was the method, and the copy in TCRdb shows in-frame clones only, minus some. The sample shows about 68,000 clones, 70% to 90% of them seen only once. Sequences were obtained from peripheral blood. All receptors come from a woman in her fifties or sixties with COVID-19, enrolled during active disease. CDR3s include the opening cysteine and the closing phenylalanine or tryptophan. The order of the fields is V gene, clone size, D gene, J gene, CDR3 protein, CDR3 DNA. The D gene is left open where the match is weak. Clone size is shown for a subset of rows, as once, few, many or a class of expanded clone.

TRBV30	.	.	TRBJ2-7	CAWSVQAYEQYF	TGTGCCTGGAGTGTACAAGCCTACGAGCAGTACTTC
TRBV11-2	.	TRBD1	TRBJ2-1	CASKTQGRWASNEQFF	TGTGCCAGCAAAACACAGGGGCGGTGGGCCTCGAATGAGCAGTTCTTC
TRBV9	.	TRBD1	TRBJ2-7	CASARGTGDYEQYF	TGTGCCAGTGCTCGAGGGACAGGGGACTACGAGCAGTACTTC
TRBV28	few	.	TRBJ2-2	CASTTGLAGELFF	TGTGCCAGCACGACAGGTCTGGCCGGGGAGCTGTTTTTT
TRBV29-1	.	TRBD1	TRBJ2-5	CSGRQGARMETQYF	TGCAGCGGGCGACAGGGGGCCAGGATGGAGACCCAGTACTTC
TRBV30	.	.	TRBJ1-2	CAWSPGGYTF	TGTGCCTGGAGCCCAGGTGGCTACACCTTC
TRBV24-1	.	TRBD2	TRBJ2-1	CATSDPLGGTYNEQFF	TGTGCCACCAGTGATCCCCTGGGGGGGACCTACAATGAGCAGTTCTTC
TRBV7-9	.	TRBD2	TRBJ2-5	CASSPRVAGVETQYF	TGTGCCAGCAGCCCCCGGGTAGCGGGAGTTGAGACCCAGTACTTC
TRBV12-3/TRBV12-4	few	.	TRBJ2-1	CASGEATYNEQFF	TGTGCCAGCGGCGAGGCTACTTACAATGAGCAGTTCTTC
TRBV7-9	.	.	TRBJ2-1	CASSLARSEQFF	TGTGCCAGCAGCTTAGCCCGGAGTGAGCAGTTCTTC
TRBV10-3	.	.	TRBJ1-4	CAISEPGREKLFF	TGTGCCATCAGTGAGCCAGGGAGGGAAAAACTGTTTTTT
TRBV7-9	.	.	TRBJ2-3	CASSLALGETEYF	TGTGCCAGCAGCTTAGCGCTCGGGGAAACGGAGTATTTT
TRBV6-5	.	TRBD2	TRBJ2-5	CASSRDYKETQYF	TGTGCCAGCAGCAGGGACTATAAAGAGACCCAGTACTTC
TRBV2	.	TRBD1	TRBJ2-3	CASRGDRGLRTDTQYF	TGTGCCAGCAGGGGAGACAGGGGTCTAAGGACAGATACGCAGTATTTT
TRBV5-4	once	.	TRBJ2-5	CASTTGGTVRETQYF	TGTGCCAGCACCACTGGCGGGACGGTCCGGGAGACCCAGTACTTC
TRBV5-1	.	.	TRBJ1-6	CASSLNGDNSPLHF	TGCGCCAGCAGCTTGAACGGGGATAATTCACCCCTCCACTTT
TRBV11-3	.	.	TRBJ2-1	CASSGRHPNEQFF	TGTGCCAGCAGCGGCCGACACCCCAATGAGCAGTTCTTC
TRBV6-5	.	.	TRBJ1-4	CASSYSTGIGGEKLFF	TGTGCCAGCAGTTACTCGACAGGCATCGGTGGTGAAAAACTGTTTTTT
TRBV5-1	few	.	TRBJ2-7	CASSPDNSYEQYF	TGCGCCAGCAGCCCGGACAACTCCTACGAGCAGTACTTC
TRBV7-9	once	.	TRBJ2-6	CASSPYPTGRGTGANVLTF	TGTGCCAGCAGCCCATATCCGACAGGGCGCGGGACTGGGGCCAACGTCCTGACTTTC
TRBV20-1	.	TRBD2	TRBJ2-1	CSASRSSGTNNEQFF	TGCAGTGCTAGTAGATCTAGCGGGACCAACAATGAGCAGTTCTTC
TRBV18	.	.	TRBJ1-5	CASSPTTQPQHF	TGTGCCAGCTCACCCACAACTCAGCCCCAGCATTTT
TRBV20-1	.	.	TRBJ2-2	CSASYGISGELFF	TGCAGTGCTAGTTACGGGATCTCCGGGGAGCTGTTTTTT
TRBV6-5	.	.	TRBJ1-1	CASAPPGWSTEAFF	TGTGCCAGCGCTCCCCCTGGGTGGAGCACTGAAGCTTTCTTT
TRBV5-6	.	.	TRBJ1-1	CASSLGRQLNTEAFF	TGTGCCAGCAGCTTGGGCCGACAACTGAACACTGAAGCTTTCTTT
TRBV3-1/TRBV3-2	.	TRBD2	TRBJ2-7	CASSPSGSYEQYF	TGTGCCAGCAGCCCTAGCGGCTCCTACGAGCAGTACTTC
TRBV12-3/TRBV12-4	few	.	TRBJ2-4	CASSFGDGIQYF	TGTGCCAGCAGTTTCGGGGATGGCATTCAGTACTTC
TRBV9	.	TRBD1	TRBJ1-2	CASSPIGQVYGYTF	TGTGCCAGCAGCCCGATTGGACAGGTCTATGGCTACACCTTC
TRBV14	.	TRBD1	TRBJ2-5	CASSHNRGGGQETQYF	TGTGCCAGCAGCCACAACAGGGGCGGAGGACAAGAGACCCAGTACTTC
TRBV30	.	.	TRBJ1-5	CAWGPRQDDQPQHF	TGTGCCTGGGGACCCAGACAGGATGATCAGCCCCAGCATTTT
TRBV23-1	.	.	TRBJ1-6	CASTPGDGCLNSPLHF	TGCGCCAGCACCCCGGGGGACGGGTGTCTGAATTCACCCCTCCACTTT
TRBV7-3	.	.	TRBJ2-2	CASSLGGTGELFF	TGTGCCAGCAGCTTAGGCGGTACCGGGGAGCTGTTTTTT
TRBV5-4	once	TRBD2	TRBJ2-1	CASSSKAGDNEQFF	TGTGCCAGCAGCTCTAAAGCGGGAGACAATGAGCAGTTCTTC
TRBV9	once	.	TRBJ2-1	CASSVFAEAYNEQFF	TGTGCCAGCAGCGTATTCGCGGAGGCCTACAATGAGCAGTTCTTC
TRBV30	once	TRBD1	TRBJ2-5	CAWSGLRQGLETQYF	TGTGCCTGGAGTGGACTTCGACAGGGATTGGAGACCCAGTACTTC
TRBV19	few	TRBD1	TRBJ1-5	CASSIPNIGQGNQPQHF	TGTGCCAGTAGTATTCCCAATATCGGACAGGGCAATCAGCCCCAGCATTTT
TRBV5-1	.	.	TRBJ2-7	CASSSTGTNGRGQYF	TGCGCCAGCAGCTCGACCGGGACAAACGGCCGGGGGCAGTACTTC
TRBV18	.	.	TRBJ2-5	CASSPGQKETQYF	TGTGCCAGCTCACCAGGACAGAAAGAGACCCAGTACTTC
TRBV28	.	.	TRBJ2-2	CASSLRWGELFF	TGTGCCAGCAGTTTGCGTTGGGGGGAGCTGTTTTTT
TRBV5-4	.	TRBD2	TRBJ2-1	CASSLDSGRHNEQFF	TGTGCCAGCAGCTTAGATAGCGGGAGGCACAATGAGCAGTTCTTC
TRBV19	.	TRBD2	TRBJ2-7	CASSSGTSGLYEQYF	TGTGCCAGTAGTTCCGGGACTAGCGGGTTGTACGAGCAGTACTTC
TRBV12-5	.	TRBD2	TRBJ2-1	CASGGTAGSSYNEQFF	TGTGCTAGTGGTGGCACAGCGGGAAGCTCCTACAATGAGCAGTTCTTC
TRBV7-3	.	TRBD1	TRBJ2-3	CASSRTGRYGDTQYF	TGTGCCAGCAGCCGGACAGGGCGGTATGGAGATACGCAGTATTTT
TRBV10-3	.	.	TRBJ2-3	CASHGGGPNAGDTQYF	TGTGCCTCCCACGGGGGAGGCCCCAATGCAGGAGATACGCAGTATTTT
TRBV19	once	.	TRBJ2-1	CASSIWGTAGSNEQFF	TGTGCCAGTAGTATCTGGGGGACAGCGGGTTCCAATGAGCAGTTCTTC
TRBV3-1/TRBV3-2	.	TRBD1	TRBJ2-2	CASSQYRGDRGETGELFF	TGTGCCAGCAGCCAATACCGAGGGGACAGGGGCGAGACCGGGGAGCTGTTTTTT
TRBV28	.	.	TRBJ2-7	CASTLRHPSYEQYF	TGTGCCAGCACTCTACGACATCCGTCCTACGAGCAGTACTTC
TRBV6-5	.	.	TRBJ1-1	CASKLQNTEAFF	TGTGCCAGCAAGTTACAGAACACTGAAGCTTTCTTT
TRBV6-1	.	TRBD1	TRBJ1-2	CASSEGTGGYGYTF	TGTGCCAGCAGTGAAGGGACAGGGGGCTATGGCTACACCTTC
TRBV28	.	.	TRBJ2-1	CASSLWTINNEQFF	TGTGCCAGCAGCCTATGGACTATCAACAATGAGCAGTTCTTC
TRBV19	once	TRBD2	TRBJ2-7	CASSMGSGSSYEQYF	TGTGCCAGTAGTATGGGCAGCGGGAGCTCCTACGAGCAGTACTTC
TRBV4-1	.	TRBD2	TRBJ2-2	CASSKGLAGAYTGELFF	TGCGCCAGCAGCAAAGGACTAGCGGGAGCGTACACCGGGGAGCTGTTTTTT
TRBV30	few	TRBD1	TRBJ1-4	CASRDRRNEKLFF	TGTGCCTCCCGGGACAGGCGTAATGAAAAACTGTTTTTT
TRBV19	.	.	TRBJ2-2	CASSIYRATGELFF	TGTGCCAGTAGTATTTACAGGGCCACCGGGGAGCTGTTTTTT
TRBV27	.	.	TRBJ1-6	CASRASGLGGDNSPLHF	TGTGCCAGCAGGGCATCAGGGTTAGGCGGGGATAATTCACCCCTCCACTTT